This TCR beta chain was identified during a study of T cell responses to AZD1222 COVID-19 vaccine. Study background: Second-dose schedules of about 4 or about 12 weeks were combined.

This CDR3 comprises 13 residues. Germline V gives CDR1 SNHLY, CDR2 FYNNEI. V was trimmed by 1 base and J by 7 bases, leaving 10 bases between them. Profiling relied on immunoSEQ multiplex PCR, and the TCRdb table lists in-frame clones only, not all of them. The table has 95,000 to 150,000 clones, roughly 87% seen once. This clone appeared once. Antigen unknown. General study results and limits: Per reports, nearly half of all spike-specific TCRs target regions that are unmutated in variants.

The clonotype originates from an adult in good health. The rearrangement joins TRBV2 to TRBJ1-2; D is uncertain. The material sequenced was peripheral blood, taken on day 0 of AZD1222 vaccination. The CDR3 nucleotides are TGTGCCAGCAGTGAAGGCGGTGGGCGTGGCTACACCTTC. Protein product: CASSEGGGRGYTF.